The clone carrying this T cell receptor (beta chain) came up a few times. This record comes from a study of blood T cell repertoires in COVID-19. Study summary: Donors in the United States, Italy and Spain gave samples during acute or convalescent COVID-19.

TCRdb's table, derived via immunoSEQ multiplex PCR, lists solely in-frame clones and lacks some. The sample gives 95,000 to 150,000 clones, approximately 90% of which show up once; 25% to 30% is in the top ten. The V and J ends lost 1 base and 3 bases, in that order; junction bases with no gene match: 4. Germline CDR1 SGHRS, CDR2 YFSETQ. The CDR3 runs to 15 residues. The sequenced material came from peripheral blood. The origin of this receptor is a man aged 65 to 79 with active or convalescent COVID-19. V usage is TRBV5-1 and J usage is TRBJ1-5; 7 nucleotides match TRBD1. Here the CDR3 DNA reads TGCGCCAGCAGCTTGCAAGGGGGCCTCAATCAGCCCCAGCATTTT. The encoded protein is CASSLQGGLNQPQHF.